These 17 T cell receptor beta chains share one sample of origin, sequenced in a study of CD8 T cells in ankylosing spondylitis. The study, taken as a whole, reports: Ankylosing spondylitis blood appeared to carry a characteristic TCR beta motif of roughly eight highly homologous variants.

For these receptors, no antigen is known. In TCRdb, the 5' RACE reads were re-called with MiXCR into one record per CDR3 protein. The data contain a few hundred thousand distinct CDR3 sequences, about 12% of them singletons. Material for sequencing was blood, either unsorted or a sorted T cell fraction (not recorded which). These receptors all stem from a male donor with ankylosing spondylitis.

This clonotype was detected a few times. The DNA of the CDR3 is TGTGCCAGCGAAAAAGGTCTGGGGTACCAAGAGACCCAGTACTTC. It specifies CASEKGLGYQETQYF. The chain carries TRBV3-1 and TRBJ2-5; D not resolved. V was shortened by 8 bases and J by 0 bases, with 16 bases between the two germline ends. Germline lookup yields CDR1 LGHDT and CDR2 YNNKEL (reference sequence). This CDR3 is built from 15 residues.

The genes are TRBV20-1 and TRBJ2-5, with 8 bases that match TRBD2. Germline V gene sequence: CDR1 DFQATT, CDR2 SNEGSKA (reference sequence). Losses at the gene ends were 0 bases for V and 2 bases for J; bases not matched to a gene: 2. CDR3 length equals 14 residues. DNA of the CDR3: TGCAGTGCTAGAGATGCGGGGGGACAAGAGACCCAGTACTTC. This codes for CSARDAGGQETQYF.

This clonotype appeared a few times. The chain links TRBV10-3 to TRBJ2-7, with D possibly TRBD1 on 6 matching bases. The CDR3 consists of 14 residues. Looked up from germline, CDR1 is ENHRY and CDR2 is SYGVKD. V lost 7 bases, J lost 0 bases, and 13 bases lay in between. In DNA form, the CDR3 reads TGTGCCATCAAGGGGGACGGGATCTCCTACGAGCAGTACTTC. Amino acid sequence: CAIKGDGISYEQYF.

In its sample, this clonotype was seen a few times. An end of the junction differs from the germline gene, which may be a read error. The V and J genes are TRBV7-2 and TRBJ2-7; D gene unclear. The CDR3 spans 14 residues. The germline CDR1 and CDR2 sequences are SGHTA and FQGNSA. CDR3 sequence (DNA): TGTGCCAGCAGCTTAGTTACAGATTCCTACGAGCGGTACTTC. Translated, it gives CASSLVTDSYERYF.

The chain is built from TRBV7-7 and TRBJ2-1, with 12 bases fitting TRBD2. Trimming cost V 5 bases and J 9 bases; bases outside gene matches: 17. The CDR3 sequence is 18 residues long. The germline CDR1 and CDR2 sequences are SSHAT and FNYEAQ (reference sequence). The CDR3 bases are TGTGCCAGCAGCAACAGAAGACAGACGGGACTAGCGGGTAGTGAGCAGTTCTTC. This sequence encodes CASSNRRQTGLAGSEQFF.

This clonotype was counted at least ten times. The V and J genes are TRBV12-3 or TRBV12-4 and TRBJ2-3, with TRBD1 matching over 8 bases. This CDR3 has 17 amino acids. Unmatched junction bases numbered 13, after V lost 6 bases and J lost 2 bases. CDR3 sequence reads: CASSLPPGTGNTDTQYF. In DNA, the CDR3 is TGTGCCAGCAGCTTACCGCCAGGGACAGGAAACACAGATACGCAGTATTTT.

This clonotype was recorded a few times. The chain's CDR3 is CASSLVAVEGYEQYF. CDR3 DNA: TGTGCCAGCAGCTTAGTAGCAGTTGAAGGCTACGAGCAGTACTTC. The gene calls are TRBV7-2 and TRBJ2-7; D not resolved. Trimming took off 1 base at V and 3 bases at J, with 13 bases between the two ends. The CDR3 loop spans 15 amino acids. Germline V gene sequence: CDR1 SGHTA, CDR2 FQGNSA.

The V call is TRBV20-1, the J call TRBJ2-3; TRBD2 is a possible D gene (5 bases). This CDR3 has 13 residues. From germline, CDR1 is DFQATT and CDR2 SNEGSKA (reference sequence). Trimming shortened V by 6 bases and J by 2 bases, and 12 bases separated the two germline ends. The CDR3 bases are TGCAGTGCCTGGCGGGTTTACACAGATACGCAGTATTTT. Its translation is CSAWRVYTDTQYF.

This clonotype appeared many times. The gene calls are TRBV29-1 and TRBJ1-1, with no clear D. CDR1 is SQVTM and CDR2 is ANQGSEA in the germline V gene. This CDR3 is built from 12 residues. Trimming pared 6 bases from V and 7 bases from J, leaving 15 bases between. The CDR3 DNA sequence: TGCAGCGTCCAAGAAAGTCGGGGTGAAGCTTTCTTT. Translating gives CSVQESRGEAFF.

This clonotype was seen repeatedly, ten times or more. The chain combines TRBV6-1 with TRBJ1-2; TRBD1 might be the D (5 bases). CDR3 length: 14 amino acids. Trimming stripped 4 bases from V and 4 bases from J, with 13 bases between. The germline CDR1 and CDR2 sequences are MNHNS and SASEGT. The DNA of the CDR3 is TGTGCCAGCAGTGGAGGAGGGGCAGGCTATGGCTACACCTTC. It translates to CASSGGGAGYGYTF.

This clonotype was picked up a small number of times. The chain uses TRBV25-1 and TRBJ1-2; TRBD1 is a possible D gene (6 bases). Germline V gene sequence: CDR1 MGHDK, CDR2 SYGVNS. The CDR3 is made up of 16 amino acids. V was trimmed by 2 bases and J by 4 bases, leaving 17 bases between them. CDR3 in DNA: TGTGCCAGCAGTGAAGCAGGGGAAATATCCTCCTATGGCTACACCTTC. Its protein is CASSEAGEISSYGYTF.

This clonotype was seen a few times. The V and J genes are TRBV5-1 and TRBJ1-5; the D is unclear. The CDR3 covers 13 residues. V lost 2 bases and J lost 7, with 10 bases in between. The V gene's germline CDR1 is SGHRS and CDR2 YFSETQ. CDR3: CASSFSGGQPQHF. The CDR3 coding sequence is TGCGCCAGCAGCTTTAGCGGAGGGCAGCCCCAGCATTTT.

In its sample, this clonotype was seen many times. In DNA, the CDR3 is TGTGCCAGCAGCTCCATACAGGGGGGCGAGCAGTACTTC. It specifies CASSSIQGGEQYF. The chain combines TRBV7-2 with TRBJ2-7; 8 bases match TRBD1. The CDR3 sequence is 13 residues long. Germline V lookup: CDR1 SGHTA, CDR2 FQGNSA. The ends lost 4 bases at V and 6 bases at J; junction bases unmatched: 5. The variable domain in full, completed from reference TRBV7-2 and TRBJ2-7, reads GAGVSQSPSNKVTEKGKDVELRCDPISGHTALYWYRQSLGQGLEFLIYFQGNSAPDKSGLPSDRFSAERTGGSVSTLTIQRTQQEDSAVYLCASSSIQGGEQYFGPGTRLTVT.

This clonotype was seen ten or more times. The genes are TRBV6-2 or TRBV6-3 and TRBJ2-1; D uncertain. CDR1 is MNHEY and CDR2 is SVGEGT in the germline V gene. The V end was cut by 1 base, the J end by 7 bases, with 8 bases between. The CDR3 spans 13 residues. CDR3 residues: CASSYFPLNEQFF. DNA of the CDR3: TGTGCCAGCAGTTACTTCCCTCTGAATGAGCAGTTCTTC.

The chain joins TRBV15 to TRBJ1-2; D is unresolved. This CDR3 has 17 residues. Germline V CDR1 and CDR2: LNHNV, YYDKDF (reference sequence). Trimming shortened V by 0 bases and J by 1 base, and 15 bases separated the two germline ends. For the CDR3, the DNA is TGTGCCACCAGCAGAGATAGGAGCAGCGTGGATAACTATGGCTACACCTTC. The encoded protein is CATSRDRSSVDNYGYTF.

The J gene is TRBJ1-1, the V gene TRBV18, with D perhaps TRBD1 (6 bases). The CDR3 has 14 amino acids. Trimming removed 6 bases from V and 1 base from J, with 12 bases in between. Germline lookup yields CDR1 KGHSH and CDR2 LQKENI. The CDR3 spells CASSPGAGNTEAFF. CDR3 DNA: TGTGCCAGCTCCCCAGGGGCCGGGAACACTGAAGCTTTCTTT.

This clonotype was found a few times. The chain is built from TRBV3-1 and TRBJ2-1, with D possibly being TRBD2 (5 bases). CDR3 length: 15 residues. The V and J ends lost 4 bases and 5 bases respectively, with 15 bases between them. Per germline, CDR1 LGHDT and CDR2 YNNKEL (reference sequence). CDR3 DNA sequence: TGTGCCAGCAGCCTTTTCCGGGAAGCGAACAATGAGCAGTTCTTC. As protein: CASSLFREANNEQFF.